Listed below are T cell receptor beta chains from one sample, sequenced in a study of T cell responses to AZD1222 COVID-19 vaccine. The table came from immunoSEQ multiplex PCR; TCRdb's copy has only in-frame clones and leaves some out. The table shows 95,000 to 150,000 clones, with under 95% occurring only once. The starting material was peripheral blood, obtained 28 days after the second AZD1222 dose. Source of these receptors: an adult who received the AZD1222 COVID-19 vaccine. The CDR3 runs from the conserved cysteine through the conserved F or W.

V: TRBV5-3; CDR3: CARSSRTSGNTIYF
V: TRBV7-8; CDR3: CASSLASKDYGYTF
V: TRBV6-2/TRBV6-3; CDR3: CASSSGQGARTEAFF
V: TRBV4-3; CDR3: CASSQDITTEETQYF
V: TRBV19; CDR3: CASSIVRASATNEKLFF
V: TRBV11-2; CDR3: CASSLSPWSPLHF
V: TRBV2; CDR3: CASRNSSGLPTQYF
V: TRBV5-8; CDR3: CASSFDGGNNYGYTF
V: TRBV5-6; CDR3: CASSPENVYGYTF
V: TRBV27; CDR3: CASSPQGLSYNSPLHF
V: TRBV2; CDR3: CASSQDSGENQPQHF
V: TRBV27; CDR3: CASSPTTSRGGYTF
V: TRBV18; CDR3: CASSPTDRGREQYF
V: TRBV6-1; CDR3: CASSETGQDLILPGGTSGAEQYF
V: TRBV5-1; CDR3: CASSYGADTATDTQYF
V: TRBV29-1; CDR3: CSVVGTGYGDTIYF
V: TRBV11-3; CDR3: CASTRTEAFF
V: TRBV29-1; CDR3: CSVERGIKDTQYF
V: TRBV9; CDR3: CASSVAGALETQYF
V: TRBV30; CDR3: CAWSPSDRKNSPLHF
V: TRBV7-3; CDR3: CASSLSPQGAPGANVLTF
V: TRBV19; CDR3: CASMGGGADTQYF
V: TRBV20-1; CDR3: CSASGTGRGTEAFF
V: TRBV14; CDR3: CASSQDRRRRGGTDTQYF
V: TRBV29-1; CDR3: CSVEELAGVGTQYF
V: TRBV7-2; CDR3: CASSLDRITEQYF
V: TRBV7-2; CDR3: CASSTQRGDTGELFF
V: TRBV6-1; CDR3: CASSEAGQGNSPLHF
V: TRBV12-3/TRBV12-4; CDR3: CASSFNEKLFF
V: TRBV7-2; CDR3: CASSLSRGRNIQYF
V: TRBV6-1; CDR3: CASSEPGGNDGNTIYF
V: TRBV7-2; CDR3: CASSVTGGGYLPQHF
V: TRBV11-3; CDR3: CASSSPVTNEQFF
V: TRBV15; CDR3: CATSRTRGRTETQYF
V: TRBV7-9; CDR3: CASSLVGRKNEQFF
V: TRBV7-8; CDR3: CASSLGQGKYEQYF
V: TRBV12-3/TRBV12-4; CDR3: CASSLLRYGYTF
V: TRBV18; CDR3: CASSPDRGVETQYF
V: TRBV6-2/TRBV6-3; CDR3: CASSYPRQASYGYTF
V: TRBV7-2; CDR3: CASSLTWGANQPQHF